The present T cell receptor beta chain was sequenced within a study of patients and donors after allogeneic stem cell transplantation. CDR3 length: 14 amino acids. CDR1 and CDR2 from the germline V gene are SQVTM and ANQGSEA. Trimming left V 3 bases short and J 0 bases short, with 6 bases between. TCRdb re-analysed the RT-PCR reads in MiXCR, keeping a single row per CDR3 protein. The top ten clones hold around 6.8% of a sample with 390,000 or so distinct CDR3 sequences, around 15% of them seen once. This clonotype occurred many times. J is TRBJ2-6 and V is TRBV29-1; D not certain. This sequence was found in a human donor who was either an allogeneic HSCT recipient or a stem cell or donor lymphocyte infusion donor (not recorded which). It is not recorded whose cells these are; they may come from a transplant donor. The sample comprised blood, either unsorted or a sorted T cell fraction (not recorded which). Here the CDR3 DNA reads TGCAGCGTTGAGGCAGCCTCTGGGGCCAACGTCCTGACTTTC. Its translation is CSVEAASGANVLTF.